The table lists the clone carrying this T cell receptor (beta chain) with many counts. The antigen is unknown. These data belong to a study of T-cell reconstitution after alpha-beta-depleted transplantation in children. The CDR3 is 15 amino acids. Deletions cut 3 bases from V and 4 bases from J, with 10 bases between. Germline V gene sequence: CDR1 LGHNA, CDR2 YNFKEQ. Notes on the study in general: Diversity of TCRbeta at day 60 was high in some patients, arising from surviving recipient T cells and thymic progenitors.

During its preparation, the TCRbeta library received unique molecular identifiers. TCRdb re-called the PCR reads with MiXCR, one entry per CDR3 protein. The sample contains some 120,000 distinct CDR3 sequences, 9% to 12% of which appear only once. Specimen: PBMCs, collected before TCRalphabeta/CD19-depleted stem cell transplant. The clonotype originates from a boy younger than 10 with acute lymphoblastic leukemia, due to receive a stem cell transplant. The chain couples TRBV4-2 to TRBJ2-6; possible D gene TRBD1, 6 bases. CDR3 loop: CASSHTGTGANVLTF. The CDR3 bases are TGTGCCAGCAGCCATACAGGGACCGGGGCCAACGTCCTGACTTTC.